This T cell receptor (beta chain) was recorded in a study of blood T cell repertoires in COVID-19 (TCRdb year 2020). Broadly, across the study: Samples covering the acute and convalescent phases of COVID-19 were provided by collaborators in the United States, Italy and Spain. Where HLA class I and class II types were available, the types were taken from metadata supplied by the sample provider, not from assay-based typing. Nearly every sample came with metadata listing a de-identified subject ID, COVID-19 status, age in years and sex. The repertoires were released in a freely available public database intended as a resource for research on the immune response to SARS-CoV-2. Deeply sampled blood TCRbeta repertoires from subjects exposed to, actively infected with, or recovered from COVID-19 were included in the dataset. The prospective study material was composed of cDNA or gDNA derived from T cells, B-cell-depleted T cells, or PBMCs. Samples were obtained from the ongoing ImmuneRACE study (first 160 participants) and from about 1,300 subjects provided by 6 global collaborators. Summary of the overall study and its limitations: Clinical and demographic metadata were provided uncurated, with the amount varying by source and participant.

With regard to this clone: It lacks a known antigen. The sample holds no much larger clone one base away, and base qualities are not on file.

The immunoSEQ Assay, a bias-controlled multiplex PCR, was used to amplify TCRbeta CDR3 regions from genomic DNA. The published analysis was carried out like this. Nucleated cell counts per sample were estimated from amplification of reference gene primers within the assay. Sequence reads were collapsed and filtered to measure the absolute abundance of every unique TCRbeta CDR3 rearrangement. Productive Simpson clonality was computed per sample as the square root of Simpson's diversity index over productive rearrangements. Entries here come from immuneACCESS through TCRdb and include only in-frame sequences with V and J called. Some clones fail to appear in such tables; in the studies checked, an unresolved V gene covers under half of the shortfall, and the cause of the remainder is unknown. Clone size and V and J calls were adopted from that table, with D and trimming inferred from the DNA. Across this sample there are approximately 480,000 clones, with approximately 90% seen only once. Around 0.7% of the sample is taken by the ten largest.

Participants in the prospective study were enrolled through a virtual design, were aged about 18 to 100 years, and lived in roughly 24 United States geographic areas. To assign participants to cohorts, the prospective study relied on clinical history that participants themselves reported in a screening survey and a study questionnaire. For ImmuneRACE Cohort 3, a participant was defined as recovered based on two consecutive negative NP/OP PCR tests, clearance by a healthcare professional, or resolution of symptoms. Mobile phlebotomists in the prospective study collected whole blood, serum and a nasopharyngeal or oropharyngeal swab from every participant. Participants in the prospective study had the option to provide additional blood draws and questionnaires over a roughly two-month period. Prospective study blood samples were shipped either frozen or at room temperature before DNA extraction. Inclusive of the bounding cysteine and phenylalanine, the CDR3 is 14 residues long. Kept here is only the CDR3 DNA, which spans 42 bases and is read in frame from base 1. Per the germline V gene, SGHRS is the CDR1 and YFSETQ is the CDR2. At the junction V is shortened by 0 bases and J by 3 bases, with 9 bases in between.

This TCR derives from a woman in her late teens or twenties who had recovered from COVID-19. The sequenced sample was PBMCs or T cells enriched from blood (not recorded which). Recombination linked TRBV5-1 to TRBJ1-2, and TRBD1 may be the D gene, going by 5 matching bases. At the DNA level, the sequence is TGCGCCAGCAGCTTGGAAGGGGATGACTATGGCTACACCTTC. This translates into CASSLEGDDYGYTF.